Listed here are 15 T cell receptor beta chains from one sample, sequenced in a study of T cells in Graves' hyperthyroidism and ophthalmopathy. It was RNA transcripts that yielded the amplified TCR beta CDR3 regions. The HTBI set primed first-round TCR CDR3 RT-PCR. In TCRdb, the multiplex PCR reads were re-called with MiXCR into one record per CDR3 protein. Of fewer than 500,000 distinct CDR3 sequences listed, roughly 14% are singletons. The sample taken for sequencing was blood. The origin of the receptors is a man between 18 and 29 years old with Graves' ophthalmopathy.

This clonotype was detected many times. The chain is built from TRBV20-1 and TRBJ2-3; TRBD2 matches at 10 bases. V dropped 2 bases and J dropped 5; count of bases not matched to a gene: 7. The germline gives CDR1 DFQATT, CDR2 SNEGSKA (reference sequence). The CDR3 loop spans 15 amino acids. The CDR3 nucleotides read TGCAGTGCTAGATTCCTAGCGGGAGCCCTAGATACGCAGTATTTT. Translated, it gives CSARFLAGALDTQYF.

At least ten counts were recorded for this clonotype. The chain carries TRBV6-1 and TRBJ2-7; 7 bases align to TRBD2. The V gene end was trimmed by 8 bases and the J gene end by 1 base; junction bases not matched to a gene: 11. Germline V gene lookup returns CDR1 MNHNS and CDR2 SASEGT. The length of the CDR3 is 15 residues. The CDR3 loop reads CASLGGGTDSYEQYF. The CDR3 nucleotides read TGTGCCAGCCTGGGGGGGGGGACGGATTCCTACGAGCAGTACTTC.

Ten or more counts support this clonotype. The chain carries TRBV3-1 and TRBJ2-1; 7 nucleotides line up with TRBD1. This CDR3 region has 15 residues. Germline V lookup: CDR1 LGHDT, CDR2 YNNKEL (reference sequence). Trimming cost V 1 base and J 6 bases; bases outside gene matches: 6. CDR3 residues: CASSQVTGTFNEQFF. The CDR3 nucleotides read TGTGCCAGCAGCCAAGTGACAGGGACCTTCAATGAGCAGTTCTTC.

This clonotype was seen many times. This rearrangement joins TRBV30 to TRBJ1-2; TRBD1 matches at 9 bases. This CDR3 has 13 amino acids. V lost 1 base, J lost 5 bases, and 2 bases stayed unmatched. In germline, CDR1 is GTSNPN, CDR2 SVGIG (reference sequence). The CDR3 spells CAWSEGQGYGYTF. CDR3 DNA: TGTGCCTGGAGTGAGGGACAGGGTTATGGCTACACCTTC.

The CDR3 loop reads CASSGMNPYNEQFF. In nucleotides, the CDR3 is TGCGCCAGCAGTGGAATGAACCCTTACAATGAGCAGTTCTTC. The chain couples TRBV10-2 to TRBJ2-1; D unclear. V dropped 4 bases and J dropped 4 bases, with 11 bases sitting between them. The CDR3 runs 14 residues. The germline gives CDR1 WSHSY, CDR2 SAAADI.

The rearrangement joins TRBV25-1 to TRBJ2-7; D unclear. The CDR3 spans 14 residues. Germline V gene data show CDR1 as MGHDK and CDR2 as SYGVNS. V was shortened by 1 base and J by 4 bases, with 11 bases between the two germline ends. CDR3 in amino acids: CASSEFRPQYEQYF. DNA of the CDR3: TGTGCCAGCAGTGAATTTAGACCCCAATACGAGCAGTACTTC.

This clonotype occurred many times. This sequence joins TRBV6-5 and TRBJ2-4; perhaps TRBD2 as D (5 bases). The CDR3 runs to 18 residues. Germline V CDR1 and CDR2: MNHEY, SVGAGI. Between the trimmed V and J ends, which lost 0 bases and 8 bases, there was a span of 23 bases. The CDR3 is CASSYSTMGSLFGDIQYF. In DNA form, the CDR3 reads TGTGCCAGCAGTTACTCGACTATGGGCAGCCTTTTCGGGGACATTCAGTACTTC.

This clonotype has a handful of counts. The chain employs TRBV6-1 and TRBJ1-3; 7 positions match TRBD1. After removal of 0 bases from V and 1 base from J, the junction contained 6 bases not matched to a gene. Germline V CDR1 and CDR2: MNHNS, SASEGT. The CDR3 totals 17 residues. DNA of the CDR3: TGTGCCAGCAGTGAAGCGGGCAGGGGGATTTCTGGAAACACCATATATTTT. Protein sequence: CASSEAGRGISGNTIYF.

The chain couples TRBV15 to TRBJ2-5; D is undetermined. V lost 0 bases and J lost 0, with 8 bases in between. This CDR3 region has 15 residues. Germline V gene data show CDR1 as LNHNV and CDR2 as YYDKDF (reference sequence). CDR3 in DNA: TGTGCCACCAGCAGAGATGTTGCGAACCAAGAGACCCAGTACTTC. This sequence encodes CATSRDVANQETQYF. Full variable domain (remainder filled in from reference TRBV15 and TRBJ2-5): DAMVIQNPRYQVTQFGKPVTLSCSQTLNHNVMYWYQQKSSQAPKLLFHYYDKDFNNEADTPDNFQSRRPNTSFCFLDIRSPGLGDTAMYLCATSRDVANQETQYFGPGTRLLVL.

This clonotype has ten or more counts. The CDR3 sequence: CASSQGTGNGGAFF. The CDR3, as DNA: TGTGCCAGCAGCCAAGGGACAGGGAACGGTGGAGCTTTCTTT. The gene calls are TRBV3-1 and TRBJ1-1; 8 bases map to TRBD1. Germline V gene sequence: CDR1 LGHDT, CDR2 YNNKEL (reference sequence). J was trimmed by 10 bases and V by 1 base; bases with no gene match: 8. There are 14 residues in the CDR3. Together with reference TRBV3-1 and TRBJ1-1, the CDR3 gives the full variable domain: DTAVSQTPKYLVTQMGNDKSIKCEQNLGHDTMYWYKQDSKKFLKIMFSYNNKELIINETVPNRFSPKSPDKAHLNLHINSLELGDSAVYFCASSQGTGNGGAFFGQGTRLTVV.

The chain has TRBV9 and TRBJ2-5; D is undetermined. From germline, CDR1 is SGDLS and CDR2 YYNGEE. V shed 0 bases and J shed 1 base, with 10 bases lying between them. The CDR3 totals 15 residues. The CDR3 region has the DNA TGTGCCAGCAGCGTAGGGCTAAAACCCCAAGAGACCCAGTACTTC. Translating it yields CASSVGLKPQETQYF. The variable domain in full, completed from reference TRBV9 and TRBJ2-5, reads DSGVTQTPKHLITATGQRVTLRCSPRSGDLSVYWYQQSLDQGLQFLIQYYNGEERAKGNILERFSAQQFPDLHSELNLSSLELGDSALYFCASSVGLKPQETQYFGPGTRLLVL.

The V gene is TRBV7-3, the J gene TRBJ2-7; 10 nucleotides agree with TRBD2. This CDR3 contains 15 residues. Germline V gene lookup returns CDR1 SGHTA and CDR2 FQGTGA. J lost 3 bases, V lost 5 bases, and 7 bases had no gene match. CDR3 in DNA: TGTGCCAGCAGCCCATCTAGCGGGGGTATCTACGAGCAGTACTTC. It specifies CASSPSSGGIYEQYF.

This clonotype occurred many times. The CDR3: CASSPGRSRGANEKLFF. CDR3 in DNA: TGTGCCAGCAGCCCGGGGCGCAGTCGAGGGGCTAATGAAAAACTGTTTTTT. This rearrangement joins TRBV12-3 or TRBV12-4 to TRBJ1-4, with D maybe TRBD1 (5 bases). This CDR3 has 17 amino acids. With 6 bases removed from V and 3 bases from J, the gap between germline ends came to 20 bases.

The CDR3 reads CSVKTGSTNYGYTF. CDR3 nucleotides: TGCAGCGTTAAGACAGGGTCTACTAACTATGGCTACACCTTC. The rearrangement uses TRBV29-1 and TRBJ1-2, with TRBD1 identical over 7 bases. The junction had 6 bases not matched to a gene; V was cut back by 5 bases and J by 0 bases. The CDR3 sequence is 14 residues long. The germline V gene has CDR1 SQVTM and CDR2 ANQGSEA.

This clonotype occurred once. This may arise from a read error, as a much more abundant clone is one base away. The chain combines TRBV5-1 with TRBJ2-3; a possible D gene is TRBD2 (6 bases). The CDR3 has 15 residues. V shed 0 bases and J shed 4 bases, with 12 bases lying between them. CDR1 is SGHRS, CDR2 YFSETQ, per germline. The CDR3 is CASSLVRAGSDTQYF. In nucleotides, the CDR3 is TGCGCCAGCAGCTTGGTTAGGGCGGGGTCAGATACGCAGTATTTT.